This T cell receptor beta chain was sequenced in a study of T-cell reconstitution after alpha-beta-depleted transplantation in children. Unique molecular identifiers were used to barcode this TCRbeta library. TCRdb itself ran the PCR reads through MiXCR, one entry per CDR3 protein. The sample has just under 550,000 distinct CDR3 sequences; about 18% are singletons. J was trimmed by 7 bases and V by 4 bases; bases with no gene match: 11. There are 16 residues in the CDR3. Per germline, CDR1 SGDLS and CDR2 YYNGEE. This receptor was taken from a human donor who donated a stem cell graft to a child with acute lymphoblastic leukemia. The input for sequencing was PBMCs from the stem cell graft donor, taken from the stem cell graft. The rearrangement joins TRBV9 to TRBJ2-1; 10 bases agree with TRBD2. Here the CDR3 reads CASSPHLAGEGNEQFF. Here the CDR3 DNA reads TGTGCCAGCAGCCCCCACCTAGCGGGAGAAGGTAATGAGCAGTTCTTC.